Following are 23 T cell receptor beta chains from one sample sequenced in a study of blood T cell repertoires in COVID-19 (dated by TCRdb to 2019 to 2021). The library was produced with the immunoSEQ multiplex PCR assay. TCRdb limited this immuneACCESS table to in-frame rearrangements with V and J called. A share of clones is missing; checked studies link under half to unresolved V genes, and the rest is unexplained. The sample yields some 320,000 clones; roughly 90% were counted once. Jointly, the top ten make up around 2.6% of the sample. Specimen: PBMCs or T cells enriched from blood (not recorded which). The origin of the receptors is a man in his sixties who had recovered from COVID-19.

The genes are TRBV6-5 and TRBJ1-5; D uncertain. Germline V gene sequence: CDR1 MNHEY, CDR2 SVGAGI. The V gene lost 4 bases and the J gene lost 5 bases, with 9 bases spanning the gap. The CDR3 is made up of 13 amino acids. For the CDR3, the DNA is TGTGCCAGCAGTTTAGACGGGGATCAGCCCCAGCATTTT. Its translation: CASSLDGDQPQHF.

The rearrangement joins TRBV5-1 to TRBJ2-7; 7 bases are shared with TRBD2. The CDR3 sequence is 14 residues long. The V and J ends lost 0 bases and 6 bases, in that order; junction bases with no gene match: 6. The germline V gene has CDR1 SGHRS and CDR2 YFSETQ. CDR3 sequence reads: CASSLVSGKGEQYF. Here the CDR3 DNA reads TGCGCCAGCAGCTTGGTGAGCGGGAAAGGCGAGCAGTACTTC.

The gene calls are TRBV6-5 and TRBJ1-3, with D uncertain. The V end was cut by 9 bases, the J end by 1 base, with 10 bases between. Germline assignment: CDR1 MNHEY and CDR2 SVGAGI. The CDR3 contains 13 residues. This CDR3 reads CASRRESGNTIYF. CDR3 sequence (DNA): TGTGCCAGTCGAAGGGAGTCTGGAAACACCATATATTTT.

The V call is TRBV24-1, the J call TRBJ2-1, with 7 bases aligning to TRBD1. There are 14 residues in the CDR3. V lost 9 bases to trimming and J lost 7 bases; unmatched junction nucleotides: 11. CDR1 and CDR2 from the germline V gene are KGHDR and SFDVKD. The CDR3 sequence: CATSTRDRLNEQFF. CDR3 DNA sequence: TGTGCCACCTCAACCCGGGACAGACTAAATGAGCAGTTCTTC.

The chain links TRBV7-6 to TRBJ2-7; TRBD1 might be the D (5 bases). The CDR3 has 15 residues. Per the germline V gene, CDR1 is SGHVS and CDR2 is FNYEAQ. V lost 2 bases to trimming and J lost 2 bases, with 13 bases between them. As DNA, the CDR3 is TGTGCCAGCAGCTTACACGGACAACCAGCCTACGAGCAGTACTTC. Its translation is CASSLHGQPAYEQYF.

This clone occurred once. V is TRBV7-9 and J is TRBJ2-1; TRBD2 matches at 9 bases. This CDR3 is 15 amino acids long. The junction had 5 bases not matched to a gene; V was cut back by 2 bases and J by 6 bases. Per germline, CDR1 SEHNR and CDR2 FQNEAQ (reference sequence). The CDR3 sequence: CASSLLSSGVNEQFF. The DNA of the CDR3 is TGTGCCAGCAGCTTACTGTCTAGCGGGGTCAATGAGCAGTTCTTC.

Regarding this clone: Other DNA sequences in the same sample also yield this CDR3. The V and J genes are TRBV18 and TRBJ1-1; D is possibly TRBD1 (6 bases). V gave up 2 bases and J gave up 5 bases, with 12 bases separating them. The CDR3 is 14 amino acids. CDR1 and CDR2 from the germline V gene are KGHSH and LQKENI. This CDR3 is CASSPSGEVTEAFF. CDR3 DNA sequence: TGTGCCAGCTCACCATCAGGGGAAGTAACTGAAGCTTTCTTT.

V is TRBV13 and J is TRBJ2-4; maybe TRBD1 (5 bases). The CDR3 spans 16 residues. The V gene's germline CDR1 is PRHDT and CDR2 FYEKMQ (reference sequence). Deletions cut 5 bases from V and 0 bases from J, with 14 bases between. CDR3 bases: TGTGCCAGCAGCCCCCGACAGCCCCTAGCCAAAAACATTCAGTACTTC. This codes for CASSPRQPLAKNIQYF.

This clone has a handful of counts. CDR3 nucleotides: TGTGCCAGCACCCGGACAGGGAGCGGCTACACCTTC. Protein: CASTRTGSGYTF. This chain links TRBV6-5 with TRBJ1-2; 8 bases match TRBD1. CDR1 and CDR2 (germline): MNHEY, SVGAGI. J was trimmed by 8 bases and V by 7 bases; bases with no gene match: 6. The CDR3 extends over 12 amino acids.

V is TRBV5-1 and J is TRBJ1-1; D remains ambiguous. The CDR3 runs 16 residues. Germline lookup yields CDR1 SGHRS and CDR2 YFSETQ. Trimming pared 0 bases from V and 1 base from J, leaving 13 bases between. CDR3 DNA: TGCGCCAGCAGCTTGGGTTTGAGTTTACCGAACACTGAAGCTTTCTTT. Amino acid sequence: CASSLGLSLPNTEAFF.

The chain employs TRBV15 and TRBJ2-1; no clear D gene. Germline values: CDR1 LNHNV, CDR2 YYDKDF (reference sequence). Trimming stripped 0 bases from V and 0 bases from J, with 9 bases between. The CDR3 has 16 residues. CDR3 region: CATSRDPEYSYNEQFF. CDR3 nucleotides: TGTGCCACCAGCAGAGATCCTGAGTACTCCTACAATGAGCAGTTCTTC. The full variable domain, with the rest looked up from reference TRBV15 and TRBJ2-1, is DAMVIQNPRYQVTQFGKPVTLSCSQTLNHNVMYWYQQKSSQAPKLLFHYYDKDFNNEADTPDNFQSRRPNTSFCFLDIRSPGLGDTAMYLCATSRDPEYSYNEQFFGPGTRLTVL.

V gene TRBV6-4 combines with J gene TRBJ2-3; the match to TRBD2 covers 9 bases. Germline trimming cut 5 bases from V and 2 bases from J; bases unmatched to any gene: 5. This CDR3 is 15 amino acids long. Germline V lookup: CDR1 MRHNA, CDR2 SNTAGT. The CDR3 is CASSTSGLSTDTQYF. DNA of the CDR3: TGTGCCAGCAGTACTAGCGGGTTGTCCACAGATACGCAGTATTTT.

The chain is built from TRBV28 and TRBJ1-1; perhaps TRBD1 as D (5 bases). CDR3 length: 12 residues. V was shortened by 2 bases and J by 8 bases, with 9 bases between the two germline ends. Germline V gene sequence: CDR1 MDHEN, CDR2 SYDVKM. CDR3 protein: CASSLIPGEAFF. The DNA for the CDR3 is TGTGCCAGCAGTTTAATACCAGGGGAAGCTTTCTTT.

This clone was observed a few times. This chain links TRBV29-1 with TRBJ1-4, with TRBD1 as a possible D gene (6 bases). This CDR3 spans 14 amino acids. Trimming pared 4 bases from V and 4 bases from J, leaving 13 bases between. Germline CDR1 reads SQVTM; CDR2 reads ANQGSEA. The CDR3 spells CSVGGGQLNEKLFF. The CDR3 nucleotides are TGCAGCGTTGGAGGGGGACAACTTAATGAAAAACTGTTTTTT.

The chain uses TRBV5-1 and TRBJ1-3; tentatively, D is TRBD1 (5 bases). V dropped 3 bases and J dropped 0 bases, with 7 bases sitting between them. The CDR3 has 14 amino acids. Germline assignment: CDR1 SGHRS and CDR2 YFSETQ. Here the CDR3 DNA reads TGCGCCAGCAGCTCAGGGTACTCTGGAAACACCATATATTTT. As protein: CASSSGYSGNTIYF.

The chain is built from TRBV29-1 and TRBJ2-7; the D gene is possibly TRBD2 (6 bases). Deletions cut 0 bases from V and 0 bases from J, with 15 bases between. The CDR3 length is 16 residues. CDR1 is SQVTM and CDR2 is ANQGSEA in the germline V gene. CDR3 in DNA: TGCAGCGTTGAAGAAAGCATGGGGGGTCCCTCCTACGAGCAGTACTTC. Translating gives CSVEESMGGPSYEQYF.

Ten or more counts support this clone. The chain combines TRBV18 with TRBJ2-5; D ambiguous. Trimming pared 1 base from V and 5 bases from J, leaving 11 bases between. The CDR3 contains 14 residues. Germline V gives CDR1 KGHSH, CDR2 LQKENI. Here the CDR3 DNA reads TGTGCCAGCTCACCACTGGTTGCTATGGAGACCCAGTACTTC. Translated, it gives CASSPLVAMETQYF.

The chain is built from TRBV2 and TRBJ2-2; 9 bases are a match to TRBD2. CDR1 SNHLY and CDR2 FYNNEI come from the germline V gene. The CDR3 spans 13 residues. V dropped 8 bases and J dropped 6; count of bases not matched to a gene: 4. The CDR3 sequence is CASVAGVPGELFF. The CDR3 DNA reads TGTGCCAGCGTAGCGGGAGTTCCCGGGGAGCTGTTTTTT.

The chain joins TRBV9 to TRBJ1-3; D possibly corresponds to TRBD1 (6 bases). Trimming cost V 3 bases and J 4 bases, with 17 bases left between them. The CDR3 has 16 residues. In germline, CDR1 is SGDLS, CDR2 YYNGEE. The CDR3 DNA is TGTGCCAGCAGCGAAAAACAGGGTATCTCAGGAAACACCATATATTTT. Translated: CASSEKQGISGNTIYF.

The rearrangement joins TRBV5-1 to TRBJ2-7; 9 bases are a match to TRBD1. Germline V gene sequence: CDR1 SGHRS, CDR2 YFSETQ. The CDR3 length is 16 residues. Trimming cost V 6 bases and J 1 base; bases outside gene matches: 11. Here the CDR3 reads CASTQRPGQGSYEQYF. CDR3 sequence (DNA): TGCGCCAGCACCCAACGACCGGGACAGGGTTCCTACGAGCAGTACTTC.

J is TRBJ2-2 and V is TRBV7-6; TRBD2 matches at 8 bases. V was pared by 2 bases and J by 1 base, with 6 bases of the junction left unmatched. CDR1 is SGHVS and CDR2 is FNYEAQ in the germline V gene. The CDR3 loop spans 17 amino acids. The CDR3 DNA sequence: TGTGCCAGCAGCTTAAGGAGCGGGGGACTGAACACCGGGGAGCTGTTTTTT. Its protein is CASSLRSGGLNTGELFF. Full variable domain (missing parts from reference TRBV7-6 and TRBJ2-2): GAGVSQSPRYKVTKRGQDVALRCDPISGHVSLYWYRQALGQGPEFLTYFNYEAQQDKSGLPNDRFSAERPEGSISTLTIQRTEQRDSAMYRCASSLRSGGLNTGELFFGEGSRLTVL.

The V call is TRBV2, the J call TRBJ2-5; D remains ambiguous. The germline V gene has CDR1 SNHLY and CDR2 FYNNEI. CDR3 length: 11 amino acids. The CDR3 region has the DNA TGTGTCCCGAGAGTCCAAGAGACCCAGTACTTC. Its protein product is CVPRVQETQYF.

This chain joins TRBV5-1 and TRBJ2-1; 10 nucleotides align to TRBD1. With V trimmed by 4 bases and J by 4 bases, 8 bases remained unmatched. The germline CDR1 and CDR2 sequences are SGHRS and YFSETQ. The CDR3 is 16 amino acids. The CDR3 spells CASSRGTGQGYNEQFF. As DNA, the CDR3 is TGCGCCAGCAGCCGCGGGACGGGACAGGGGTACAATGAGCAGTTCTTC.